This TCR beta chain was profiled in a study of identical twins. The cDNA had a unique molecular identifier and a template-switch universal primer site. A single record per CDR3 protein comes from TCRdb applying MiXCR to the 5' RACE reads. The sample lists around 650,000 distinct CDR3 sequences; under 8.5% were seen once. A note on this clonotype: Antigen: not known.

Study-wide results and limits: For zero-insertion analyses, partial confounding could come from invariant MAIT and iNKT cells. Beta out-of-frame twin sharing showed a weaker excess. In cord blood, abundant beta clonotypes had fewer insertions; memory showed no trend.

V lost 10 bases and J lost 0; bases outside the gene matches: 9. Germline CDR1 is ENHRY and CDR2 is SYGVKD. CDR3 length equals 18 residues. These data are also associated with another study on yellow fever vaccine responses in identical twins.

The sequence was obtained from a woman aged 18-30 years in good health. The rearrangement links TRBV10-3 to TRBJ2-2; TRBD2 aligns across 15 bases. Sequencing used PBMCs. The CDR3 DNA sequence: TGTGCCACCGACCCGGGACTAGCGGGGGGAGCGAACACCGGGGAGCTGTTTTTT. This translates into CATDPGLAGGANTGELFF.